The 32 T cell receptor beta chains below all came from one sample that was sequenced in a study of early T cells in non-severe SARS-CoV-2 infection. TCRdb reanalysed the 5' RACE reads using MiXCR and keeps one entry per CDR3 protein. Altogether approximately 65,000 distinct CDR3 sequences are present, about an eighth being singletons, with the ten largest covering around 4.3%. The sequencing sample was made of whole blood. These receptors came from an adult who was a healthcare worker with PCR-confirmed SARS-CoV-2 infection or an uninfected control (not recorded which).

Remarks on this clonotype: Mismatch with germline at one junction end may stem from a read error. This rearrangement joins TRBV7-9 to TRBJ1-3, with D possibly matching TRBD1 (5 bases). The V gene's germline CDR1 is SEHNR and CDR2 FQNEAQ (reference sequence). The CDR3 length is 13 residues. DNA for the CDR3: TGTGCCAGCAGCTTCCGTGACAGAAACACCTTATATTTT. It is translated as CASSFRDRNTLYF.

V gene TRBV10-1 combines with J gene TRBJ1-5; D is unresolved. Germline CDR1 reads WNHNN; CDR2 reads SYGVQD (reference sequence). The V end was cut by 4 bases, the J end by 6 bases, with 7 bases between. The CDR3 totals 12 residues. CDR3 protein: CASSAAGQPQHF. CDR3 DNA: TGCGCCAGCAGTGCCGCTGGTCAGCCCCAGCATTTT.

The chain recombines TRBV7-2 with TRBJ2-1; D unresolved. The CDR3 totals 12 residues. Germline V gene lookup returns CDR1 SGHTA and CDR2 FQGNSA. Trimming took off 5 bases at V and 10 bases at J, with 12 bases between the two ends. The CDR3 DNA reads TGTGCCAGCAGCCTTCCCCTCCAAGAGCAGTTCTTC. It codes for CASSLPLQEQFF. Filled out from reference TRBV7-2 and TRBJ2-1, the complete variable domain reads GAGVSQSPSNKVTEKGKDVELRCDPISGHTALYWYRQSLGQGLEFLIYFQGNSAPDKSGLPSDRFSAERTGGSVSTLTIQRTQQEDSAVYLCASSLPLQEQFFGPGTRLTVL.

The rearrangement links TRBV7-9 to TRBJ1-5; 9 nucleotides match TRBD1. The CDR3 extends over 17 amino acids. Germline V gene data show CDR1 as SEHNR and CDR2 as FQNEAQ (reference sequence). V dropped 1 base and J dropped 2; count of bases not matched to a gene: 6. The CDR3 here is CASSLVGTGSGNQPQHF. CDR3 sequence (DNA): TGTGCCAGCAGCTTAGTAGGGACAGGGAGTGGCAATCAGCCCCAGCATTTT. Filled out from reference TRBV7-9 and TRBJ1-5, the complete variable domain reads DTGVSQNPRHKITKRGQNVTFRCDPISEHNRLYWYRQTLGQGPEFLTYFQNEAQLEKSRLLSDRFSAERPKGSFSTLEIQRTEQGDSAMYLCASSLVGTGSGNQPQHFGDGTRLSIL.

This clonotype has a handful of counts. The chain combines TRBV29-1 with TRBJ2-3, with 10 nucleotides matching TRBD1. The CDR3 runs 12 residues. Germline V lookup: CDR1 SQVTM, CDR2 ANQGSEA. V lost 4 bases to trimming and J lost 8 bases; unmatched junction nucleotides: 3. The CDR3 reads CSVGGQGVTQYF. CDR3 DNA sequence: TGCAGCGTTGGAGGACAGGGGGTTACGCAGTATTTT.

This chain uses TRBV7-9 with TRBJ1-2; D remains unclear. CDR1 and CDR2 from the germline V gene are SEHNR and FQNEAQ (reference sequence). Trimming removed 5 bases from V and 4 bases from J, with 14 bases in between. This CDR3 comprises 14 residues. The CDR3 is CASSPRTALYGYTF. The CDR3 DNA reads as TGTGCCAGCAGCCCGAGGACGGCCCTCTATGGCTACACCTTC.

This clonotype has a count of ten or more. This chain joins TRBV3-2 and TRBJ1-2. TRBV3-2 is deemed a pseudogene. The CDR3 contains 12 residues. The CDR3 DNA reads TGTGCCAGCAGCCTAAGGGTTTCGGGCTACACCTTC. Its translation is CASSLRVSGYTF.

The chain combines TRBV12-3 or TRBV12-4 with TRBJ1-5; D unclear. The CDR3 length is 13 residues. Trimming left V 3 bases short and J 4 bases short, with 7 bases between. The CDR3 coding sequence is TGTGCCAGCAGTTTTAACCGTAATCAGCCCCAGCATTTT. It encodes CASSFNRNQPQHF.

This clonotype was counted a few times. The chain joins TRBV3-1 to TRBJ2-7, with TRBD1 matching 8 bases. Germline V gene data show CDR1 as LGHDT and CDR2 as YNNKEL (reference sequence). V gave up 9 bases and J gave up 4 bases; unmatched junction bases: 8. The CDR3 has 13 amino acids. CDR3 region: CASSTGESYEQYF. As DNA, the CDR3 is TGTGCCAGTTCGACAGGGGAGTCGTACGAGCAGTACTTC.

The rearrangement joins TRBV6-5 to TRBJ2-2; 9 bases line up with TRBD1. Germline V CDR1 and CDR2: MNHEY, SVGAGI. With 6 bases clipped from V and 6 bases from J, the junction kept 8 bases outside the gene matches. The CDR3 contains 15 residues. This CDR3 reads CASSPGQGFPGELFF. The CDR3 DNA follows: TGTGCCAGCAGCCCGGGACAGGGATTCCCCGGGGAGCTGTTTTTT.

The rearrangement uses TRBV29-1 and TRBJ1-1; D uncertain. Germline V gives CDR1 SQVTM, CDR2 ANQGSEA. CDR3 length: 11 amino acids. The V end was cut by 1 base, the J end by 8 bases, with 8 bases between. The CDR3 coding sequence is TGCAGCGTTGAAGCGGCGTTGGAAGCTTTCTTT. Protein sequence: CSVEAALEAFF.

This chain connects TRBV3-1 to TRBJ2-5; D is possibly TRBD1 or TRBD2 (5 bases each). The CDR3 has 14 residues. CDR1 and CDR2 from the germline V gene are LGHDT and YNNKEL (reference sequence). Trimming took 4 bases from V and 2 from J, leaving 11 bases between them. Written as DNA, the CDR3 is TGTGCCAGCAGCCCCGCCTGGGGGCAAGAGACCCAGTACTTC. This encodes CASSPAWGQETQYF.

This clonotype has at least ten counts. V usage is TRBV6-5 and J usage is TRBJ1-3, with D possibly matching TRBD1 (5 bases). The CDR3 contains 14 residues. Trimming removed 6 bases at V and 4 bases at J, with 13 bases between. The germline CDR1 and CDR2 sequences are MNHEY and SVGAGI. The chain's CDR3 is CASSRRGGGNTIYF. The CDR3 bases are TGTGCCAGCAGCCGGAGGGGTGGCGGAAACACCATATATTTT.

This clonotype was recorded many times. The gene calls are TRBV5-1 and TRBJ1-2; 7 nucleotides line up with TRBD1. Unmatched junction bases numbered 13, after V lost 5 bases and J lost 0 bases. This CDR3 is 17 amino acids long. From germline, CDR1 is SGHRS and CDR2 YFSETQ. The CDR3: CASSLGDSTKSNYGYTF. The CDR3 bases are TGCGCCAGCAGTCTCGGGGACAGTACGAAGTCTAACTATGGCTACACCTTC.

This clonotype was recorded a few times. The chain is built from TRBV10-3 and TRBJ2-7; D gene ambiguous. Germline CDR1 is ENHRY and CDR2 is SYGVKD. Trimming took off 4 bases at V and 5 bases at J, with 9 bases between the two ends. The CDR3 covers 12 residues. The chain's CDR3 is CAISVGTHEQYF. The CDR3 DNA reads as TGTGCCATCAGTGTAGGTACCCACGAGCAGTACTTC.

The chain couples TRBV5-5 to TRBJ2-4; 12 bases fit TRBD2. The CDR3 totals 15 residues. V was clipped by 2 bases and J by 7 bases; unmatched bases: 4. In germline, CDR1 is SGHKS, CDR2 YYEKEE (reference sequence). CDR3 nucleotide sequence: TGTGCCAGCAGCTTAGGAACTAGCGGGGGGAACATTCAGTACTTC. It encodes CASSLGTSGGNIQYF.

The rearrangement uses TRBV2 and TRBJ2-3; 9 bases match TRBD1. V lost 6 bases to trimming and J lost 4 bases; unmatched junction nucleotides: 5. The germline V gene has CDR1 SNHLY and CDR2 FYNNEI. The length of the CDR3 is 14 residues. The CDR3 is CASRKTGGADTQYF. The DNA for the CDR3 is TGTGCCAGCAGGAAGACAGGGGGGGCAGATACGCAGTATTTT.

Remarks on this clonotype: This clone may be a read error of a much larger clone one base away. The rearrangement joins TRBV4-2 to TRBJ2-3; D may be TRBD2 (6 bases). This CDR3 comprises 15 residues. Germline V gives CDR1 LGHNA, CDR2 YNFKEQ. V was trimmed by 1 base and J by 4 bases, leaving 12 bases between them. This chain's CDR3 is CASSQVGGPADTQYF. For the CDR3, the DNA is TGTGCCAGCAGCCAAGTGGGGGGTCCCGCAGATACGCAGTATTTT.

V is TRBV7-8 and J is TRBJ2-7, with 8 positions matching TRBD2. J was trimmed by 2 bases and V by 5 bases; bases with no gene match: 14. This CDR3 has 17 residues. The germline gives CDR1 SGHVS, CDR2 FQNEAQ. CDR3 amino acids: CASSGSYRGGFPYEQYF. The DNA for the CDR3 is TGTGCCAGCAGCGGATCGTATCGCGGGGGGTTCCCCTACGAGCAGTACTTC.

There are a few counts of this clonotype. This chain connects TRBV18 to TRBJ2-2; no definite D call. The CDR3 runs to 13 residues. The ends were cut back, 6 bases at V and 8 bases at J, with 13 bases in the middle. CDR1 is KGHSH and CDR2 is LQKENI in the germline V gene. The CDR3 nucleotides are TGTGCCAGCTCCCAAGGCGGCTCAGGGGAGCTGTTTTTT. It specifies CASSQGGSGELFF.

This clonotype was detected a few times. The V and J genes are TRBV27 and TRBJ2-7; unclear D gene. Germline V gene sequence: CDR1 MNHEY, CDR2 SMNVEV (reference sequence). There are 13 residues in the CDR3. V was cut by 2 bases and J by 4 bases, with 9 bases left in between. The CDR3 DNA follows: TGTGCCAGCAGTTTAGCTTCCAGATACGAGCAGTACTTC. Encoded protein: CASSLASRYEQYF.

This clonotype was seen a few times. The chain has TRBV20-1 and TRBJ1-4; D gene ambiguous. The CDR3 sequence is 13 residues long. From germline, CDR1 is DFQATT and CDR2 SNEGSKA (reference sequence). V dropped 3 bases and J dropped 3 bases, with 8 bases sitting between them. CDR3 protein: CSAREGPNEKLFF. The CDR3 DNA is TGCAGTGCTAGGGAAGGACCTAATGAAAAACTGTTTTTT.

The V gene is TRBV4-2, the J gene TRBJ2-3; D call uncertain. The CDR3 contains 16 residues. The ends were cut back, 0 bases at V and 0 bases at J, with 10 bases in the middle. Germline V gene sequence: CDR1 LGHNA, CDR2 YNFKEQ. The CDR3 sequence is CASSQERSKSTDTQYF. CDR3 DNA sequence: TGTGCCAGCAGCCAAGAGCGAAGCAAGAGCACAGATACGCAGTATTTT.

V is TRBV2 and J is TRBJ2-1; 13 bases align to TRBD2. V lost 6 bases to trimming and J lost 9 bases; unmatched junction nucleotides: 8. CDR1 is SNHLY and CDR2 is FYNNEI in the germline V gene. The length of the CDR3 is 15 residues. In DNA, the CDR3 is TGTGCCAGCAGCAAAACTAGCGGGGGGGCCGGTGAGCAGTTCTTC. This sequence encodes CASSKTSGGAGEQFF. The full variable domain, with the rest looked up from reference TRBV2 and TRBJ2-1, is EPEVTQTPSHQVTQMGQEVILRCVPISNHLYFYWYRQILGQKVEFLVSFYNNEISEKSEIFDDQFSVERPDGSNFTLKIRSTKLEDSAMYFCASSKTSGGAGEQFFGPGTRLTVL.

J is TRBJ2-4 and V is TRBV3-1; perhaps TRBD2 as D (6 bases). The CDR3 is made up of 15 amino acids. CDR1 and CDR2 from the germline V gene are LGHDT and YNNKEL (reference sequence). V gave up 0 bases and J gave up 11 bases, with 17 bases separating them. The CDR3, as DNA: TGTGCCAGCAGCCAAGACCCCCGCCCCGGCGGGGTTCAGTACTTC. This translates into CASSQDPRPGGVQYF.

This clonotype was counted a few times. CDR3 sequence (DNA): TGTGCCAGCAGTTACAAGTCAGAGGGCTACGAGCAGTACTTC. As protein: CASSYKSEGYEQYF. The chain links TRBV6-6 to TRBJ2-7; perhaps TRBD2 as D (5 bases). Trimming shortened V by 2 bases and J by 3 bases, and 11 bases separated the two germline ends. Germline assignment: CDR1 MNHNY and CDR2 SVGAGI (reference sequence). CDR3 length equals 14 residues.

The J gene is TRBJ1-5, the V gene TRBV7-2, with D unresolved. V dropped 1 base and J dropped 6 bases, with 7 bases sitting between them. This CDR3 contains 13 residues. Per germline, CDR1 SGHTA and CDR2 FQGNSA. CDR3 nucleotides: TGTGCCAGCAGCTTAGGATGGAGTCAGCCCCAGCATTTT. Translated, it gives CASSLGWSQPQHF.

The table lists this clonotype with a few counts. The chain combines TRBV7-9 with TRBJ1-3; D might be TRBD1 (6 bases). V was shortened by 5 bases and J by 1 base, with 12 bases between the two germline ends. Germline CDR1 SEHNR, CDR2 FQNEAQ (reference sequence). The CDR3 loop spans 15 amino acids. The CDR3 DNA reads TGTGCCAGCAGCCCTAGGGGGATTTCTGGAAACACCATATATTTT. Encoded protein: CASSPRGISGNTIYF.

The table lists this clonotype with a few counts. The rearrangement uses TRBV11-3 and TRBJ2-1; TRBD1 is a possible D gene (6 bases). Per the germline V gene, CDR1 is SGHNT and CDR2 is YENEEA. V was cut by 5 bases and J by 6 bases, with 11 bases left in between. There are 13 residues in the CDR3. This CDR3 reads CASSPPGVNEQFF. The CDR3 region has the DNA TGTGCCAGCAGCCCCCCAGGGGTCAATGAGCAGTTCTTC.

This clonotype was observed at least ten times. This sequence joins TRBV13 and TRBJ1-3; no clear D. The V gene lost 3 bases and the J gene lost 4 bases, with 19 bases spanning the gap. Germline CDR1 reads PRHDT; CDR2 reads FYEKMQ (reference sequence). CDR3 length equals 17 residues. CDR3 DNA: TGTGCCAGCAGCTTTTATGAATTCATGGACTCGGGAAACACCATATATTTT. Its protein product is CASSFYEFMDSGNTIYF.

This clonotype was seen more than once but under ten times. Germline and junction disagree at one end, which may indicate a read error. The chain uses TRBV20-1 and TRBJ2-5; D tentatively reads TRBD1 or TRBD2 (5 bases each). The germline gives CDR1 DFQATT, CDR2 SNEGSKA (reference sequence). CDR3 length equals 14 residues. DNA for the CDR3: TGCAGTGCTAGAGATCTATCCGGGTACGGGACCCAGTACTTT. The encoded protein is CSARDLSGYGTQYF.

Written as DNA, the CDR3 is TGTGCCAGCAGTTTAGAGGGGCTGTCCACCGGGGAGCTGTTTTTT. It codes for CASSLEGLSTGELFF. The chain joins TRBV27 to TRBJ2-2; the D call may be TRBD1 or TRBD2 (5 bases each). Trimming shortened V by 2 bases and J by 4 bases, and 11 bases separated the two germline ends. The CDR3 loop spans 15 amino acids. The germline V gene encodes CDR1 MNHEY and CDR2 SMNVEV (reference sequence).